These 32 T cell receptor beta chains were sequenced from one sample in a study of cytomegalovirus exposure and HLA in healthy donors. Repertoires were generated with immunoSEQ multiplex PCR, while TCRdb's copy carries only in-frame clones and drops some. The data contain 150,000 to 180,000 clones, roughly 84% of them seen just once; the ten biggest clones take up 2.1%. Sequenced: PBMCs. The receptors originated from a human donor in good health.

The chain couples TRBV5-1 to TRBJ1-2, with D unclear. CDR3 length: 12 residues. V lost 3 bases and J lost 4, with 7 bases in between. Germline CDR1 SGHRS, CDR2 YFSETQ. As DNA, the CDR3 is TGCGCCAGCAGCTCTGCGGGCTATGGCTACACCTTC. Translated: CASSSAGYGYTF.

The V call is TRBV1, the J call TRBJ2-2; the DNA was not used to check the table's D call, TRBD2. TRBV1 counts as a pseudogene. CDR3 length: 21 amino acids. This chain's CDR3 is CTSSQSTSGTSGGGVTGELFF. CDR3 bases: TGCACCAGCAGCCAATCTACCTCCGGGACTAGCGGGGGGGGAGTCACCGGGGAGCTGTTTTTT.

The CDR3 nucleotides read TGTGCCAGCAGTTCTCAAGGACTAGCGGGGAACACCGGGGAGCTGTTTTTT. Its translation is CASSSQGLAGNTGELFF. The chain has TRBV28 and TRBJ2-2; 11 bases line up with TRBD2. J lost 1 base, V lost 4 bases, and 5 bases had no gene match. This CDR3 is 17 amino acids long. Germline V gives CDR1 MDHEN, CDR2 SYDVKM.

This chain uses TRBV5-1 with TRBJ2-2; 10 nucleotides agree with TRBD2. Per the germline V gene, CDR1 is SGHRS and CDR2 is YFSETQ. The CDR3 runs 16 residues. The V segment lost 5 bases and the J segment 3 bases; nucleotides outside the gene matches: 7. The CDR3: CASSLAGAAYTGELFF. In DNA, the CDR3 is TGCGCCAGCAGTCTAGCGGGAGCAGCTTACACCGGGGAGCTGTTTTTT.

The CDR3 DNA is TGTGCCAGTACCCCGGACAGGGGAACTGGAAACACCATATATTTT. Protein product: CASTPDRGTGNTIYF. This chain links TRBV19 with TRBJ1-3; 9 bases align to TRBD1. CDR1 and CDR2 from the germline V gene are LNHDA and SQIVND (reference sequence). V was clipped by 7 bases and J by 2 bases; unmatched bases: 6. The CDR3 consists of 15 residues.

V and J are TRBV7-9 and TRBJ2-2, with 10 bases matching TRBD2. V lost 4 bases and J lost 3; bases outside the gene matches: 8. The CDR3 length is 17 residues. Germline loops: CDR1 SEHNR, CDR2 FQNEAQ (reference sequence). CDR3 in amino acids: CASSWASGRKDTGELFF. Here the CDR3 DNA reads TGTGCCAGCAGCTGGGCTAGCGGGAGAAAAGACACCGGGGAGCTGTTTTTT.

The chain is built from TRBV30 and TRBJ2-1; 9 nucleotides align to TRBD2. There are 15 residues in the CDR3. Germline loops: CDR1 GTSNPN, CDR2 SVGIG (reference sequence). Trimming cost V 0 bases and J 3 bases; bases outside gene matches: 3. DNA of the CDR3: TGTGCCTGGAGTGTACTAGCGGGCCGCTACAATGAGCAGTTCTTC. Protein product: CAWSVLAGRYNEQFF. Complete variable domain (other parts from reference TRBV30 and TRBJ2-1): SQTIHQWPATLVQPVGSPLSLECTVEGTSNPNLYWYRQAAGRGLQLLFYSVGIGQISSEVPQNLSASRPQDRQFILSSKKLLLSDSGFYLCAWSVLAGRYNEQFFGPGTRLTVL.

In nucleotides, the CDR3 is TGTGCCTGGAGTGTATCAAGGCACCCGGGACAGGGGGCAGATACGCAGTATTTT. Translation gives CAWSVSRHPGQGADTQYF. The chain recombines TRBV30 with TRBJ2-3; TRBD1 matches 11 bases. The trim removed 0 bases at V and 4 bases at J, leaving 12 bases unmatched. In germline, CDR1 is GTSNPN, CDR2 SVGIG (reference sequence). The CDR3 has 18 amino acids.

V usage is TRBV10-3 and J usage is TRBJ1-2; D gene uncertain. CDR1 ENHRY and CDR2 SYGVKD come from the germline V gene. The CDR3 is made up of 15 amino acids. V dropped 0 bases and J dropped 4 bases, with 12 bases sitting between them. Here the CDR3 reads CAISESATGTYGYTF. The CDR3, as DNA: TGTGCCATCAGTGAGTCCGCGACGGGAACCTATGGCTACACCTTC.

This chain joins TRBV5-8 and TRBJ1-5, with TRBD1 identical over 7 bases. Trimming at V came to 0 bases and at J to 2 bases, leaving 2 bases not matched to a gene. The CDR3 contains 15 residues. Germline CDR1 is SGHTS and CDR2 is YDEGEE. CDR3 DNA: TGTGCCAGCAGCTTGGCAGGGGGTGGCAATCAGCCCCAGCATTTT. Its translation is CASSLAGGGNQPQHF.

This chain joins TRBV2 and TRBJ1-2; 8 bases line up with TRBD1. CDR3 length: 13 residues. V was pared by 7 bases and J by 4 bases, with 5 bases of the junction left unmatched. CDR1 is SNHLY, CDR2 FYNNEI, per germline. The CDR3 sequence is CASKLGQGYGYTF. CDR3 nucleotides: TGTGCCAGCAAATTAGGACAGGGCTATGGCTACACCTTC.

The chain recombines TRBV4-2 with TRBJ1-1, with a possible D match to TRBD1 (5 bases). The V gene's germline CDR1 is LGHNA and CDR2 YNFKEQ. V dropped 1 base and J dropped 0 bases, with 6 bases sitting between them. The CDR3 is 14 residues long. Here the CDR3 reads CASSQGQLNTEAFF. CDR3 DNA: TGTGCCAGCAGCCAAGGACAGCTGAACACTGAAGCTTTCTTT.

This rearrangement joins TRBV5-1 to TRBJ2-2; the D gene is possibly TRBD1 (6 bases). The CDR3 has 14 residues. Per the germline V gene, CDR1 is SGHRS and CDR2 is YFSETQ. V lost 0 bases, J lost 6 bases, and 9 bases lay in between. This chain's CDR3 is CASSLGTAAGELFF. In nucleotides, the CDR3 is TGCGCCAGCAGCTTGGGGACAGCCGCCGGGGAGCTGTTTTTT. The entire variable domain, with the rest obtained from reference TRBV5-1 and TRBJ2-2, is as follows: KAGVTQTPRYLIKTRGQQVTLSCSPISGHRSVSWYQQTPGQGLQFLFEYFSETQRNKGNFPGRFSGRQFSNSRSEMNVSTLELGDSALYLCASSLGTAAGELFFGEGSRLTVL.

V usage is TRBV6-6 and J usage is TRBJ2-3; D might be TRBD1 (6 bases). The CDR3 spans 15 residues. CDR1 is MNHNY, CDR2 SVGAGI, per germline (reference sequence). Trimming took off 7 bases at V and 2 bases at J, with 16 bases between the two ends. The CDR3, as DNA: TGTGCCAGCATGCTTACAGGGTCTCACACAGATACGCAGTATTTT. Its protein is CASMLTGSHTDTQYF.

The gene calls are TRBV2 and TRBJ1-3; D might be TRBD1 (5 bases). The CDR3 has 15 amino acids. Trimming removed 6 bases from V and 0 bases from J, with 12 bases in between. Germline lookup yields CDR1 SNHLY and CDR2 FYNNEI. CDR3 DNA: TGTGCCAGCAGATTCACAGGAACCTCTGGAAACACCATATATTTT. It yields the protein CASRFTGTSGNTIYF.

The gene calls are TRBV5-8 and TRBJ2-1, with D hard to call. The CDR3 runs to 12 residues. CDR1 is SGHTS, CDR2 YDEGEE, per germline. V was trimmed by 2 bases and J by 6 bases, leaving 6 bases between them. CDR3 loop: CASSFSSNEQFF. The CDR3 DNA follows: TGTGCCAGCAGCTTCTCTTCCAATGAGCAGTTCTTC.

This CDR3 reads CASSERMQGHGGANVLTF. The CDR3 region has the DNA TGTGCCAGCAGTGAAAGGATGCAGGGACATGGTGGGGCCAACGTCCTGACTTTC. The chain is built from TRBV6-1 and TRBJ2-6; a possible D gene is TRBD1 (6 bases). CDR3 length equals 18 residues. V lost 2 bases, J lost 3 bases, and 17 bases lay in between. Germline V CDR1 and CDR2: MNHNS, SASEGT.

V is TRBV4-3 and J is TRBJ1-2; 9 bases fit TRBD1. The V and J ends lost 1 base and 3 bases, in that order; junction bases with no gene match: 6. The CDR3 is made up of 16 amino acids. In germline, CDR1 is LGHNA, CDR2 YSLEER. Here the CDR3 DNA reads TGCGCCAGCAGCCAAGTGGCGGGACAGGGACACTATGGCTACACCTTC. It specifies CASSQVAGQGHYGYTF.

The rearrangement joins TRBV5-4 to TRBJ2-3, with a possible D match to TRBD1 (6 bases). The V end lost 5 bases, the J end lost 0 bases, and 16 bases lay between the germline ends. This CDR3 region has 16 residues. Germline V lookup: CDR1 SGHNT, CDR2 YYREEE (reference sequence). Written as DNA, the CDR3 is TGTGCCAGCAGGCAAGGGACAAAAGGGAGCACAGATACGCAGTATTTT. Translated: CASRQGTKGSTDTQYF. Full variable domain (outside the CDR3, taken from reference TRBV5-4 and TRBJ2-3): ETGVTQSPTHLIKTRGQQVTLRCSSQSGHNTVSWYQQALGQGPQFIFQYYREEENGRGNFPPRFSGLQFPNYSSELNVNALELDDSALYLCASRQGTKGSTDTQYFGPGTRLTVL.

V and J are TRBV12-5 and TRBJ2-7; TRBD1 is a possible D gene (6 bases). V lost 1 base, J lost 6 bases, and 16 bases lay in between. The CDR3 length is 15 residues. Per the germline V gene, CDR1 is LGHNT and CDR2 is FRNRAP. CDR3 sequence (DNA): TGTGCTAGTGGTTTGGAACGTACAGGGCGAGGCGAGCAGTACTTC. Protein sequence: CASGLERTGRGEQYF.

The V call is TRBV27, the J call TRBJ1-1; 9 bases are shared with TRBD1. This CDR3 has 14 residues. V gave up 5 bases and J gave up 6 bases; unmatched junction bases: 7. Germline V CDR1 and CDR2: MNHEY, SMNVEV (reference sequence). CDR3 sequence: CASSLGTGTAEAFF. The CDR3 DNA sequence: TGTGCCAGCAGTCTCGGGACAGGGACCGCTGAAGCTTTCTTT.

This sequence joins TRBV29-1 and TRBJ2-3, with 11 nucleotides matching TRBD1. The V segment lost 7 bases and the J segment 4 bases; nucleotides outside the gene matches: 16. CDR3 length: 17 residues. Germline V gene data show CDR1 as SQVTM and CDR2 as ANQGSEA. This CDR3 is CSAEPGPGQGVPDTQYF. CDR3 DNA: TGCAGCGCCGAGCCGGGACCGGGACAGGGGGTCCCAGATACGCAGTATTTT.

The rearrangement joins TRBV9 to TRBJ1-1, with no clear D. The V end lost 0 bases, the J end lost 5 bases, and 11 bases lay between the germline ends. The CDR3 is 14 residues long. Per the germline V gene, CDR1 is SGDLS and CDR2 is YYNGEE. The CDR3 loop is CASSVGPSKTEAFF. In DNA, the CDR3 is TGTGCCAGCAGCGTAGGACCTAGCAAGACTGAAGCTTTCTTT.

The rearrangement joins TRBV6-1 to TRBJ2-1; 7 bases align to TRBD2. The CDR3 spans 15 residues. Germline lookup yields CDR1 MNHNS and CDR2 SASEGT. V was pared by 6 bases and J by 4 bases, with 9 bases of the junction left unmatched. The CDR3 nucleotides read TGTGCCAGCAGACGTCTAGCGGAGAATTACAATGAGCAGTTCTTC. It is translated as CASRRLAENYNEQFF.

The chain links TRBV6-6 to TRBJ1-2, with TRBD1 matching 7 bases. In germline, CDR1 is MNHNY, CDR2 SVGAGI (reference sequence). CDR3 length: 14 amino acids. Trimming took 0 bases from V and 8 from J; bases not matched to a gene: 6. CDR3 residues: CASSYSSGGRGYTF. CDR3 in DNA: TGTGCCAGCAGTTACTCTTCAGGGGGTCGGGGCTACACCTTC.

This clone was recorded once. The chain combines TRBV2 with TRBJ2-7; D unresolved. Deletions cut 1 base from V and 1 base from J, with 11 bases between. This CDR3 region has 15 residues. Per the germline V gene, CDR1 is SNHLY and CDR2 is FYNNEI. Here the CDR3 reads CASSEDPQVSYEQYF. The CDR3 nucleotides are TGTGCCAGCAGTGAAGACCCCCAGGTTTCCTACGAGCAGTACTTC.

V is TRBV6-5 and J is TRBJ2-6; unclear D gene. Germline CDR1 is MNHEY and CDR2 is SVGAGI. The CDR3 covers 15 residues. V lost 2 bases and J 0 bases, leaving 5 bases between the germline ends. This CDR3 reads CASSYIYSGANVLTF. CDR3 nucleotides: TGTGCCAGCAGTTACATATACTCTGGGGCCAACGTCCTGACTTTC.

The chain links TRBV7-2 to TRBJ2-1, with 7 bases lining up with TRBD2. CDR3 size: 14 residues. Germline V CDR1 and CDR2: SGHTA, FQGNSA. Trimming removed 2 bases from V and 5 bases from J; junction bases left unmatched: 3. CDR3 nucleotide sequence: TGTGCCAGCAGCTTATGGGGGGGAAACAATGAGCAGTTCTTC. Amino acids: CASSLWGGNNEQFF.

This clone was seen more than once but under ten times. This sequence joins TRBV10-3 and TRBJ1-5; 7 positions match TRBD1. The V gene end was trimmed by 3 bases and the J gene end by 10 bases; junction bases not matched to a gene: 6. Germline-derived CDR1 and CDR2 are ENHRY and SYGVKD. This CDR3 contains 13 residues. This CDR3 is CAISDDREDPQHF. CDR3 nucleotide sequence: TGTGCCATCAGTGATGACAGGGAGGATCCCCAGCATTTT.

The DNA for the CDR3 is TGTGCTAGTGGTTTGGTACCAGACAGGTCTGGAAACACCATATATTTT. Protein product: CASGLVPDRSGNTIYF. The chain employs TRBV12-5 and TRBJ1-3; D possibly corresponds to TRBD1 (6 bases). Germline V gene data show CDR1 as LGHNT and CDR2 as FRNRAP. There are 16 residues in the CDR3. V lost 0 bases, J lost 1 base, and 10 bases lay in between. Full variable domain (missing parts from reference TRBV12-5 and TRBJ1-3): DARVTQTPRHKVTEMGQEVTMRCQPILGHNTVFWYRQTMMQGLELLAYFRNRAPLDDSGMPKDRFSAEMPDATLATLKIQPSEPRDSAVYFCASGLVPDRSGNTIYFGEGSWLTVV.

The rearrangement uses TRBV12-5 and TRBJ1-2, with unresolved D. Germline V gene data show CDR1 as LGHNT and CDR2 as FRNRAP. The CDR3 covers 14 residues. Trimming shortened V by 2 bases and J by 8 bases, and 15 bases separated the two germline ends. The CDR3 spells CASGLSGGPGGYTF. The CDR3 DNA is TGTGCTAGTGGTTTGTCTGGTGGCCCGGGGGGCTACACCTTC.

V is TRBV5-1 and J is TRBJ2-1, with 10 bases aligning to TRBD2. Trimming cost V 2 bases and J 4 bases; bases outside gene matches: 12. Germline V gene sequence: CDR1 SGHRS, CDR2 YFSETQ. CDR3 size: 18 residues. In DNA form, the CDR3 reads TGCGCCAGCAGCTTCGGTTTTCCCCCGACTAGCGGGTACAATGAGCAGTTCTTC. This gives the protein CASSFGFPPTSGYNEQFF.